The sequence of this T cell receptor beta chain was determined in a study of identical twins. Comments on this clonotype: The antigen is not known.

All donors were healthy, and all were Caucasian. TCRdb used MiXCR to reprocess the 5' RACE reads, holding one entry per CDR3 protein. The sample contains 450,000 to 600,000 distinct CDR3 sequences, approximately 20% of which appear only once. V shed 5 bases, J shed 4 bases, and the junction held 7 bases outside the gene matches. Per germline, CDR1 SNHLY and CDR2 FYNNEI. The CDR3 totals 14 residues. Findings of the study overall: The conclusions drew on cross-sectional statistical analysis instead of tracking the same donors. Fewer insertions were carried by abundant cord blood beta clonotypes, but none was seen in memory repertoires. Out-of-frame TCR alpha sharing observed in monozygotic twins exceeded model estimates.

This same sample was also part of a study on yellow fever vaccine responses in identical twins.

The chain links TRBV2 to TRBJ2-5; 7 positions match TRBD1. This TCR derives from a woman aged 18-29 years in good health. The source material was CD4+ T cells sorted from blood. For the CDR3, the DNA is TGTGCCAGCAGTCTAGACAGGGAAAGAGAGACCCAGTACTTC. It is translated as CASSLDRERETQYF.